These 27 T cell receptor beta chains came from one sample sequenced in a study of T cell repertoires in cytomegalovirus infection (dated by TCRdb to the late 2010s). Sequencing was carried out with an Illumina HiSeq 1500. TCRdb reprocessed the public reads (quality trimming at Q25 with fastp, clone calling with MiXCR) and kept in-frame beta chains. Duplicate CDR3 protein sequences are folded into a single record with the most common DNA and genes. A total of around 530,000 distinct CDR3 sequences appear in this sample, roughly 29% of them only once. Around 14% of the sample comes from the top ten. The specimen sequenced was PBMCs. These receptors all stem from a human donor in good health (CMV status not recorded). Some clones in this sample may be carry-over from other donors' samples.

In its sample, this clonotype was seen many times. CDR3 bases: TGTGCCAGCAGCTTAGTGGCTGAAATCACTGAAGCTTTCTTT. It specifies CASSLVAEITEAFF. This chain links TRBV7-2 with TRBJ1-1; D call uncertain. Germline CDR1 reads SGHTA; CDR2 reads FQGNSA. The CDR3 consists of 14 residues. Trimming stripped 1 base from V and 4 bases from J, with 10 bases between.

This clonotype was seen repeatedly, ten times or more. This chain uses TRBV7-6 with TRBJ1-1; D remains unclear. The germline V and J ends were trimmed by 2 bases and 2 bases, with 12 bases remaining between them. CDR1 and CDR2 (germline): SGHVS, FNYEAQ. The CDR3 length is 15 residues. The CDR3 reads CASSLLTGLNTEAFF. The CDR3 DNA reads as TGTGCCAGCAGCTTATTAACCGGGCTTAACACTGAAGCTTTCTTT.

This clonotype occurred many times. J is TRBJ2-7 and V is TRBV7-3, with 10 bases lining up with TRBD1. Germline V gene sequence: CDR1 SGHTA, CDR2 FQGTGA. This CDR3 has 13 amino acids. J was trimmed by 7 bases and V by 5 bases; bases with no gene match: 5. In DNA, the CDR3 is TGTGCCAGCAGCCTGGGACAGGGGAGGGAGCAGTACTTC. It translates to CASSLGQGREQYF.

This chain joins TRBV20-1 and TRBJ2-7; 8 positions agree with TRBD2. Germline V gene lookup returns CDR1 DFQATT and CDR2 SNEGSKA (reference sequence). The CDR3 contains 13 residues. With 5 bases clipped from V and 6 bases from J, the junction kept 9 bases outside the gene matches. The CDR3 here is CSARAGATSEQYF. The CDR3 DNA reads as TGCAGTGCTCGAGCGGGAGCGACAAGCGAGCAGTACTTC.

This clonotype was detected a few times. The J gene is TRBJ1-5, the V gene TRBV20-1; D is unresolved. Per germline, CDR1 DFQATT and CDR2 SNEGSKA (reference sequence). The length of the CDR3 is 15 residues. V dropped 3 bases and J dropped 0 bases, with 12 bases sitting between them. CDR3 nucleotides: TGCAGTGCTAGGCAGACCGTATATAGCAATCAGCCCCAGCATTTT. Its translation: CSARQTVYSNQPQHF.

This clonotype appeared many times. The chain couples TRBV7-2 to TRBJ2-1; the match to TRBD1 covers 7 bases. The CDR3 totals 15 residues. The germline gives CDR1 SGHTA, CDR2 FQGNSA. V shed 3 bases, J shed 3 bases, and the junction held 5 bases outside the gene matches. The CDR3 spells CASSFASGGYNEQFF. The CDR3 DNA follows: TGTGCCAGCAGCTTTGCGTCAGGGGGCTACAATGAGCAGTTCTTC.

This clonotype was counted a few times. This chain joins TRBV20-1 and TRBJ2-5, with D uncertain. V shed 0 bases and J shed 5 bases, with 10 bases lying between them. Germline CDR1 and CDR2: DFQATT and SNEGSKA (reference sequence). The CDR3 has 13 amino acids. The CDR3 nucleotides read TGCAGTGCTAGAGACTGGGTGGGGGAGACCCAGTACTTC. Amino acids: CSARDWVGETQYF.

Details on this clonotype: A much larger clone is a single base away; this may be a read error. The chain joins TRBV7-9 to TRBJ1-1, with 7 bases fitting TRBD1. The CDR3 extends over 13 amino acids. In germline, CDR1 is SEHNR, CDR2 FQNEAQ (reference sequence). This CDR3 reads CDSSLARDRRAFF. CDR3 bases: TGTGACAGCAGCTTAGCTCGGGACAGAAGAGCTTTCTTT. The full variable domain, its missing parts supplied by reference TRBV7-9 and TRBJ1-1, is DTGVSQNPRHKITKRGQNVTFRCDPISEHNRLYWYRQTLGQGPEFLTYFQNEAQLEKSRLLSDRFSAERPKGSFSTLEIQRTEQGDSAMYLCDSSLARDRRAFFGQGTRLTVV.

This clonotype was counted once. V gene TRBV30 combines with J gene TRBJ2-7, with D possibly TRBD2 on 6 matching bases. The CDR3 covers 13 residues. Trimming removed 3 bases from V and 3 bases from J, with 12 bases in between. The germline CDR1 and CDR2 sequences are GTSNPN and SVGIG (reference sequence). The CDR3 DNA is TGTGCCTGGAGAGGGAGGTATCGCTACGAGCAGTACTTC. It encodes CAWRGRYRYEQYF.

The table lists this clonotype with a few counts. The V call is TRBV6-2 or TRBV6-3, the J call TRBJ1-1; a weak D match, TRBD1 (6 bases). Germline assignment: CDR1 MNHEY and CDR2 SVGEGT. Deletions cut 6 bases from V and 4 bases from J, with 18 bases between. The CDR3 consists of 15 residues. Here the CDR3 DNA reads TGTGCCAGCAGCGATACAGGGCGTCCCGGCACTGAAGCTTTCTTT. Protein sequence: CASSDTGRPGTEAFF.

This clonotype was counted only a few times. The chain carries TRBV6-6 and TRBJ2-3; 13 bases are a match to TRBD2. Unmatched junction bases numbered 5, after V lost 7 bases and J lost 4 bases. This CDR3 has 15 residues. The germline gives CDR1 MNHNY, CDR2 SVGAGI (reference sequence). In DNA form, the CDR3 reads TGTGCCAGCACGGGACTAGCGGGATTCCCAGATACGCAGTATTTT. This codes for CASTGLAGFPDTQYF.

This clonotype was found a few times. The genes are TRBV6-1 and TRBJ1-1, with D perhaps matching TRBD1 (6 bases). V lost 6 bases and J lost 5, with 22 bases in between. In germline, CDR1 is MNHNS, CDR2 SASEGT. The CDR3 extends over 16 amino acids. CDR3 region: CASSRGLTGGWTEAFF. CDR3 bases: TGTGCCAGCAGCAGAGGGCTGACGGGGGGCTGGACTGAAGCTTTCTTT.

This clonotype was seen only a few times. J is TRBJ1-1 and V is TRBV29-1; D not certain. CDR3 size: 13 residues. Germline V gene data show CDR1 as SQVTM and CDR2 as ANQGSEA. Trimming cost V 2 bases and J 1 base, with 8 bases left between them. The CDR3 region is CSVELNRNTEAFF. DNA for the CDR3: TGCAGCGTTGAATTGAACAGGAACACTGAAGCTTTCTTT.

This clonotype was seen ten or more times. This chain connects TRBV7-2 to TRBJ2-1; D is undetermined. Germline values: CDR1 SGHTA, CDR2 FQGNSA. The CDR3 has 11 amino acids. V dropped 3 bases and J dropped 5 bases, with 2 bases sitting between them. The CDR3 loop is CASSFHNEQFF. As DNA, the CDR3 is TGTGCCAGCAGCTTTCACAATGAGCAGTTCTTC.

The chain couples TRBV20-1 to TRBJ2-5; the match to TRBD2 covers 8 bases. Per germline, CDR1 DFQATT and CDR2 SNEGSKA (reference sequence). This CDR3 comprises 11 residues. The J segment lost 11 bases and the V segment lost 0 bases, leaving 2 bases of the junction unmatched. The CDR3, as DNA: TGCAGTGCTAGAGAGAAGCGGGAGCAGTACTTC. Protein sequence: CSAREKREQYF.

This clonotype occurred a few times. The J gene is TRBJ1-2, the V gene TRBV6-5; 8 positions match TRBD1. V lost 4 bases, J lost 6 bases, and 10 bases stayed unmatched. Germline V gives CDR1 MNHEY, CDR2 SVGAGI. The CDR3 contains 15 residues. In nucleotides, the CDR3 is TGTGCCAGCAGTTTAAGCGACAGGGGATTTCATGGCTACACCTTC. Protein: CASSLSDRGFHGYTF.

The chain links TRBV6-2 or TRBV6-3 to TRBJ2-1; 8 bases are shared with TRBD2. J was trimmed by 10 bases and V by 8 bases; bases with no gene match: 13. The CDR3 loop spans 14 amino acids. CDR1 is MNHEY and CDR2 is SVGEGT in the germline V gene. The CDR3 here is CASGAGGTRLEQFF. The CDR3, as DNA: TGTGCCAGCGGGGCGGGAGGAACCCGGCTCGAGCAGTTCTTC.

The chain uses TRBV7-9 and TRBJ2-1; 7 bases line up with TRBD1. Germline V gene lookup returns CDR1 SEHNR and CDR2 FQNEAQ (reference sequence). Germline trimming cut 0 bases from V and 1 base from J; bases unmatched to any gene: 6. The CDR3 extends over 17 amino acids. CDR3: CASSLASGRGSYNEQFF. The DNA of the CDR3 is TGTGCCAGCAGCTTAGCGTCTGGCAGGGGGTCCTACAATGAGCAGTTCTTC.

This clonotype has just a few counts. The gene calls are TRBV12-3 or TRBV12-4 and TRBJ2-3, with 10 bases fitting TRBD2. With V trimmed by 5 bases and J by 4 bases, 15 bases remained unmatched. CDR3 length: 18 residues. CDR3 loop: CASSDALAGEFQADTQYF. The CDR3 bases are TGTGCCAGCAGTGATGCCCTAGCGGGAGAGTTTCAGGCAGATACGCAGTATTTT.

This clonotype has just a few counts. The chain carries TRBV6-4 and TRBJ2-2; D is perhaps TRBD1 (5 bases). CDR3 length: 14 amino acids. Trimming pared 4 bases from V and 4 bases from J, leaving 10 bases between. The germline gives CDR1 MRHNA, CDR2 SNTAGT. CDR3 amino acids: CASSGTGFTGELFF. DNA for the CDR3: TGTGCCAGCAGTGGCACAGGTTTCACCGGGGAGCTGTTTTTT.

In DNA, the CDR3 is TGTGCCAGGATTCGATTCGGTAGCGGGGAGACCCAGTACTTC. This translates into CARIRFGSGETQYF. V gene TRBV2 combines with J gene TRBJ2-5; 7 bases map to TRBD2. The CDR3 consists of 14 residues. The germline gives CDR1 SNHLY, CDR2 FYNNEI. The J segment lost 5 bases and the V segment lost 9 bases, leaving 12 bases of the junction unmatched. The full variable domain, in which reference TRBV2 and TRBJ2-5 provide the parts outside the CDR3, is EPEVTQTPSHQVTQMGQEVILRCVPISNHLYFYWYRQILGQKVEFLVSFYNNEISEKSEIFDDQFSVERPDGSNFTLKIRSTKLEDSAMYFCARIRFGSGETQYFGPGTRLLVL.

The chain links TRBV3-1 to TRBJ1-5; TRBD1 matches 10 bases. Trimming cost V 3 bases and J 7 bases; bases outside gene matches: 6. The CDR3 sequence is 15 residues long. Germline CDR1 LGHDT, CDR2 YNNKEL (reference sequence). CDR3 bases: TGTGCCAGCAGCCAGACAGGGACAGGGGACCAGCCCCAGCATTTT. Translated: CASSQTGTGDQPQHF.

The DNA of the CDR3 is TGTGCCAGTGGAAGCTCAAATGGGAATACGCAGTATTTT. Residues: CASGSSNGNTQYF. The V gene is TRBV19, the J gene TRBJ2-3, with D unclear. This CDR3 is built from 13 residues. V lost 8 bases, J lost 7 bases, and 16 bases lay in between. The germline V gene has CDR1 LNHDA and CDR2 SQIVND (reference sequence).

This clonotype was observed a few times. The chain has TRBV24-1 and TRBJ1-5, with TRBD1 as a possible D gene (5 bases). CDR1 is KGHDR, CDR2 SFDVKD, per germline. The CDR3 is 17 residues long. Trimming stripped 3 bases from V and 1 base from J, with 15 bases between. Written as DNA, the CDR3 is TGTGCCACCAGTGATCCCAGGGACTCCCTCAGCAATCAGCCCCAGCATTTT. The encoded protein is CATSDPRDSLSNQPQHF.

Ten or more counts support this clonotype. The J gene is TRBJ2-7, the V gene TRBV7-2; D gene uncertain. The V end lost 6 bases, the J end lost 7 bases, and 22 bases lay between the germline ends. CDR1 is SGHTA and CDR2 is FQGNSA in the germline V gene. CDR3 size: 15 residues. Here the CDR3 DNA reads TGTGCCAGCAGTAACGGTCCTGGAAAGGCCCTGGAGCAGTACTTC. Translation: CASSNGPGKALEQYF.

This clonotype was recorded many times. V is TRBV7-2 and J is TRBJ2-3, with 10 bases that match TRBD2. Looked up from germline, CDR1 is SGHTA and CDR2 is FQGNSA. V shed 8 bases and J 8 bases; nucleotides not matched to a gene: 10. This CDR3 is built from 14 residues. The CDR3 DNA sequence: TGTGCCAGCGCCCTGAGCGGGAGGGCCCGTACGCAGTATTTT. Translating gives CASALSGRARTQYF.

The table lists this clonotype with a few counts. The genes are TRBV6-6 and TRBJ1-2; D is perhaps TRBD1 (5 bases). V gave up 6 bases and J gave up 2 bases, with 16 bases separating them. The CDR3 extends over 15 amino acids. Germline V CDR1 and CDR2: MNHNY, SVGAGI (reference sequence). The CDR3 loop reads CASSHPIQANYGYTF. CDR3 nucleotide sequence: TGTGCCAGCAGCCACCCGATACAGGCCAACTATGGCTACACCTTC.